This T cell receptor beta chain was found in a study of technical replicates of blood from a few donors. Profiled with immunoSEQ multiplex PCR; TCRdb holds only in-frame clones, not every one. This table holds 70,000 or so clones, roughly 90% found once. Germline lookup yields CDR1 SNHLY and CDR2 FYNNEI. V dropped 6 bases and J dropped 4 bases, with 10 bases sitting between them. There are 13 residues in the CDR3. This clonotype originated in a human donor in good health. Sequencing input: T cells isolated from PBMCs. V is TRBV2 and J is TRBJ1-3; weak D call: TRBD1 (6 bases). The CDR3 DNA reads TGTGCCAGCAGCACAGGGATAGGAAACACCATATATTTT. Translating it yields CASSTGIGNTIYF.